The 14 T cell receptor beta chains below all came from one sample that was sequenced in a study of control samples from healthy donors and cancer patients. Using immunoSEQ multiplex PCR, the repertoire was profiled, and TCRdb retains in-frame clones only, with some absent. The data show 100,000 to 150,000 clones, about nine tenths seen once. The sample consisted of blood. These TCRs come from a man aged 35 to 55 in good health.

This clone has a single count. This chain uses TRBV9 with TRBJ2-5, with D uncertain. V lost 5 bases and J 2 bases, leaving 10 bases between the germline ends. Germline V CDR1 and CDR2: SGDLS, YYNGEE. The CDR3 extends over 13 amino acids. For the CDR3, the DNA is TGTGCCAGCAGTTCATACAGTCAAGAGACCCAGTACTTC. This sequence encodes CASSSYSQETQYF.

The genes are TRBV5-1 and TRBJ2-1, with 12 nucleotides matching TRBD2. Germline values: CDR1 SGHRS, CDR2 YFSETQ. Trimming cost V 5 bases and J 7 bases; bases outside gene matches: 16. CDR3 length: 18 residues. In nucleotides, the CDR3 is TGCGCCAGCAGACACGGACCTAGCGGGGGGGCCAAGGGGAATGAGCAGTTCTTC. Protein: CASRHGPSGGAKGNEQFF.

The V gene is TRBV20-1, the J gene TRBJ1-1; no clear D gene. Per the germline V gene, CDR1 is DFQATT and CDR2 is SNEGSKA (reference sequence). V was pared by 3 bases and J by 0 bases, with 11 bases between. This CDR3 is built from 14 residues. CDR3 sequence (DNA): TGCAGTGCTAGTAAGGAGCGAATGAACACTGAAGCTTTCTTT. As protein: CSASKERMNTEAFF.

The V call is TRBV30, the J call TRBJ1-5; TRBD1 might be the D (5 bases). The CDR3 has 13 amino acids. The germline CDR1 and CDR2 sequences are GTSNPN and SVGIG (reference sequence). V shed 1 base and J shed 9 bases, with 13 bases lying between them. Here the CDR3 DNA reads TGTGCCTGGAGTGGTGGGGCCAGAGCGCCCCAGCATTTT. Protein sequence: CAWSGGARAPQHF. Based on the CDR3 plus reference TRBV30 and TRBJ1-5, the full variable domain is SQTIHQWPATLVQPVGSPLSLECTVEGTSNPNLYWYRQAAGRGLQLLFYSVGIGQISSEVPQNLSASRPQDRQFILSSKKLLLSDSGFYLCAWSGGARAPQHFGDGTRLSIL.

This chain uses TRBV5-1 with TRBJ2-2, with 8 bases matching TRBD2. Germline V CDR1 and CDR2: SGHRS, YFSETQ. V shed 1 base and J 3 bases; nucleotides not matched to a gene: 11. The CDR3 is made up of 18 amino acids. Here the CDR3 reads CASSLTPLTSGYTGELFF. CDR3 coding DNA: TGCGCCAGCAGCTTGACCCCTCTTACTAGCGGTTACACCGGGGAGCTGTTTTTT.

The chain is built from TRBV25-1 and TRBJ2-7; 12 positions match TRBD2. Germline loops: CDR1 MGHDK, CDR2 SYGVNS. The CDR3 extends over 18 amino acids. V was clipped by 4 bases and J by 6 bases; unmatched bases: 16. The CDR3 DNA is TGTGCCAGCAGTGGCTTCCTAGCTAGCGGGGGGGGTCCGGTCGAGCAGTACTTC. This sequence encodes CASSGFLASGGGPVEQYF.

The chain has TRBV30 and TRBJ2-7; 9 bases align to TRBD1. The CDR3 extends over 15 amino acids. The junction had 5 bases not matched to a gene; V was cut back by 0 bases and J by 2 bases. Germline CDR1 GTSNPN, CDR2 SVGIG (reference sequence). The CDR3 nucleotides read TGTGCCTGGAGTGTATTCGGGACAGGGCCCTACGAGCAGTACTTC. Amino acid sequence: CAWSVFGTGPYEQYF.

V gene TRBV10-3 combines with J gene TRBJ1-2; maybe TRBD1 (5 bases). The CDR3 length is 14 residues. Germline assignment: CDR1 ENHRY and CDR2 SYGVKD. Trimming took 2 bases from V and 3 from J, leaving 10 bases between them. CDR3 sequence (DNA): TGTGCCATCAGTGAGCGGGACTCGGACTATGGCTACACCTTC. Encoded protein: CAISERDSDYGYTF.

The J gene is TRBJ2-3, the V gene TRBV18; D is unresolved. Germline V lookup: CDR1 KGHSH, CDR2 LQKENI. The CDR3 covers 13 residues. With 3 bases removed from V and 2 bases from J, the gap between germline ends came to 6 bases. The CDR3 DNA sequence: TGTGCCAGCTCACCGAGTACCACAGATACGCAGTATTTT. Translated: CASSPSTTDTQYF.

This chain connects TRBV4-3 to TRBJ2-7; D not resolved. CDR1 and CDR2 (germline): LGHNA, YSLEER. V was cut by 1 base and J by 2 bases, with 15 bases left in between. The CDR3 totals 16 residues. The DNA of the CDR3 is TGCGCCAGCAGCCAAGCTGGGCACGTTGGGCCCTACGAGCAGTACTTC. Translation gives CASSQAGHVGPYEQYF.

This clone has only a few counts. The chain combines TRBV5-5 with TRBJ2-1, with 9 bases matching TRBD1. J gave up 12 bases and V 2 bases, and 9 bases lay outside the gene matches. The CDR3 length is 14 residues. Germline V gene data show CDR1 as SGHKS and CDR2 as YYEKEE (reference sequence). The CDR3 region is CASSFDVGQGLQFF. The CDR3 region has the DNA TGTGCCAGCAGCTTTGATGTCGGACAGGGGTTGCAGTTCTTC.

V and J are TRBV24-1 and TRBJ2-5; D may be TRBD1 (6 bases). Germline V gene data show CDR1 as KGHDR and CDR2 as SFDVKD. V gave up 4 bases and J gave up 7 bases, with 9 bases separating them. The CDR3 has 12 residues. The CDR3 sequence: CATSDRRGTQYF. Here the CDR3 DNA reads TGTGCCACCAGTGACCGCAGGGGGACCCAGTACTTC.

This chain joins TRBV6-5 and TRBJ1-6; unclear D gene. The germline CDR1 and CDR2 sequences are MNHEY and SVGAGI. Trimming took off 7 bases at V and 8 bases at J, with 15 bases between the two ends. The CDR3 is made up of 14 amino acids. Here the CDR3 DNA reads TGTGCCAGCACTGTCTTAAGAATGGATTCACCCCTCCACTTT. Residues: CASTVLRMDSPLHF.

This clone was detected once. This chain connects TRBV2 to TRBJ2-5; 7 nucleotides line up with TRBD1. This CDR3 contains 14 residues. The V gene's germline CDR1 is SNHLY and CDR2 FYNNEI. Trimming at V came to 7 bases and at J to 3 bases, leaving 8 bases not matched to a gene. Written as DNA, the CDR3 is TGTGCCAGCACCCCTTCGACAGGGAAAGAGACCCAGTACTTC. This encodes CASTPSTGKETQYF.